This T cell receptor (beta chain) was found in a study of patients and donors after allogeneic stem cell transplantation. Germline CDR1 and CDR2: LGHDT and YNNKEL (reference sequence). The CDR3 sequence is 19 residues long. Trimming removed 3 bases at V and 0 bases at J, with 18 bases between. TCRdb passed the RT-PCR reads through MiXCR, listing each CDR3 protein once. The sample carries 800,000 to 1,000,000 distinct CDR3 sequences, more than 15% recorded once. The receptor was derived from a human donor who was either an allogeneic HSCT recipient or a stem cell or donor lymphocyte infusion donor (not recorded which). It is not recorded whose cells these are; they may come from a transplant donor. The sample consisted of blood, either unsorted or a sorted T cell fraction (not recorded which). The rearrangement uses TRBV3-1 and TRBJ2-6; TRBD1 is a possible D gene (5 bases). The CDR3 here is CASSQYQGLRFSGANVLTF. CDR3 DNA: TGTGCCAGCAGCCAGTACCAGGGTTTACGTTTCTCTGGGGCCAACGTCCTGACTTTC. The full variable domain, in which reference TRBV3-1 and TRBJ2-6 provide the parts outside the CDR3, is DTAVSQTPKYLVTQMGNDKSIKCEQNLGHDTMYWYKQDSKKFLKIMFSYNNKELIINETVPNRFSPKSPDKAHLNLHINSLELGDSAVYFCASSQYQGLRFSGANVLTFGAGSRLTVL.